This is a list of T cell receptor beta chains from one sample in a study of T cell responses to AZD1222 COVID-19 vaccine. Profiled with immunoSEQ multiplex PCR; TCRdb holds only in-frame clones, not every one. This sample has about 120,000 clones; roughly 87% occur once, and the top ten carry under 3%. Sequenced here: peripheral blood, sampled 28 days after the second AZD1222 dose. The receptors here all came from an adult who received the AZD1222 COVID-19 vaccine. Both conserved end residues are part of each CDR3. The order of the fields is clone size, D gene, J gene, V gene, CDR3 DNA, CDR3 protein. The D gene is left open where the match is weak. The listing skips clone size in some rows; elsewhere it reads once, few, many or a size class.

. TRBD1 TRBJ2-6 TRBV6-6 TGTGCCAGCAGCCGGCGAACAGGGGCTGGGGCCAACGTCCTGACTTTC CASSRRTGAGANVLTF
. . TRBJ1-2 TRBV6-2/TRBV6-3 TGTGCCAGCAGTTACGCATCTAACTATGGCTACACCTTC CASSYASNYGYTF
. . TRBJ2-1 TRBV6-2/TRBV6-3 TGTGCCAGCAGTACCCTGCAGGGGATCAATGAGCAGTTCTTC CASSTLQGINEQFF
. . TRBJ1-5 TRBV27 TGTGCCAGCAGTTGGAGATATAGCAATCAGCCCCAGCATTTT CASSWRYSNQPQHF
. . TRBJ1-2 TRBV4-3 TGCGCCAGCAGCCAACCTCAATTTGGGAGATCGATATATGGCTACACCTTC CASSQPQFGRSIYGYTF
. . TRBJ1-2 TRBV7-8 TGTGCCAGCAGCTTAGGGCCTCAGGGCGCGGACTATGGCTACACCTTC CASSLGPQGADYGYTF
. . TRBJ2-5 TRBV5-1 TGCGCCAGCAGCCGGGACTTCGAGACCCAGTACTTC CASSRDFETQYF
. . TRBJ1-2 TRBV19 TGTGCCAGTAGTATTTCTTTCTGGGAATCATACACCTTC CASSISFWESYTF
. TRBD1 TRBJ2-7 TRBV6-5 TGTGCCAGCAGTCAGGACAGGGCCCTGGAGCAGTACTTC CASSQDRALEQYF
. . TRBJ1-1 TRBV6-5 TGTGCCAGCACCGCTAGTGGGGGAGACACTGAAGCTTTCTTT CASTASGGDTEAFF
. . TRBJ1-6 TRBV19 TGTGCCAGTAGCCCTGAAGGTTCGGGTTCCTATAATTCACCCCTCCACTTT CASSPEGSGSYNSPLHF
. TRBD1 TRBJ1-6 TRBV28 TGTGCCAGCAGAGGAGGGGGCGTTGAAAGTTCACCCCTCCACTTT CASRGGGVESSPLHF
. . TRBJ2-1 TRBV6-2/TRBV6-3 TGTGCCAGCAGTCCCCGTCGGGGCCTACTATACAATGAGCAGTTCTTC CASSPRRGLLYNEQFF
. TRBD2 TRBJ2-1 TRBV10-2 TGCGCCAGCAGTTCCAGCGGGGGGGCTGGCAATGAGCAGTTCTTC CASSSSGGAGNEQFF
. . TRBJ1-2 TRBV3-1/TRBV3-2 TGTGCCAGCAGCCAAAGTTACTATGGCTACACCTTC CASSQSYYGYTF
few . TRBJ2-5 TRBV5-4 TGTGCCAGCAGCTTGGGCGGACAGGGAGGGGAGACCCAGTACTTC CASSLGGQGGETQYF
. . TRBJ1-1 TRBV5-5 TGTGCCAGCAGCGAACGATCTTTTCCGGGACGGCAGAACACTGAAGCTTTCTTT CASSERSFPGRQNTEAFF
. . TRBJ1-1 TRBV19 TGTGCCAGTAGTATTGGACAGTACCGTACAGCTTTCTTT CASSIGQYRTAFF
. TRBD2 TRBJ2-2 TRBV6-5 TGTGCCAGCAGTTACTCCGGGACTACCGTCACCGGGGAGCTGTTTTTT CASSYSGTTVTGELFF
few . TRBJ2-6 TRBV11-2 TGTGCCAGCAGCTTCCTTCCTCAGGGTTTTGGGGCCAACGTCCTGACTTTC CASSFLPQGFGANVLTF
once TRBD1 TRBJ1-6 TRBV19 TGTGCCAGTAGTATAGGACAGGGGAATTCACCCCTCCACTTT CASSIGQGNSPLHF
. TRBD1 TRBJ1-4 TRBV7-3 TGTGCCAGCAGCGACGACAGGGGCTCCGGAAAACTGTTTTTT CASSDDRGSGKLFF
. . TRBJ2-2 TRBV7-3 TGTGCCAGCAGCTTTTGGGGCCGCGGGGAGCTGTTTTTT CASSFWGRGELFF
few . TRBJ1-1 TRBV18 TGTGCCAGCTCACGGGCAGGATTGAACACTGAAGCTTTCTTT CASSRAGLNTEAFF